The present TCR beta chain was sequenced within a study of CD8+ T cells in alopecia areata. Germline V gene lookup returns CDR1 GTSNPN and CDR2 SVGIG (reference sequence). The V gene lost 0 bases and the J gene lost 5 bases, with 13 bases spanning the gap. CDR3 length equals 14 residues. Treatment meaning: oral pan-JAK inhibitor, 5-10 mg twice daily. RNA was isolated and reverse transcribed to cDNA, the sequencing template. Sequencing was performed with immunoSEQ multiplex PCR; in TCRdb, only in-frame clones are kept and a portion is missing. Seen here are about 200,000 clones, around 60% observed once, and the top ten hold 1.3%.

This clonotype was sampled from a human donor with alopecia areata. V and J are TRBV30 and TRBJ1-2; a weak D match, TRBD1 (5 bases). The sample in question was CD4+ T cells sorted from blood, obtained between weeks 47 and 50, from a patient treated with tofacitinib. CDR3 in DNA: TGTGCCTGGAGTGTATCTGGGGACGTTTATGGCTACACCTTC. Protein product: CAWSVSGDVYGYTF.